This is a list of T cell receptor beta chains from one sample in a study of long-term antiretroviral therapy in people with HIV. Profiling relied on immunoSEQ multiplex PCR, and the TCRdb table lists in-frame clones only, not all of them. The sample includes around 7,300 clones, around three quarters of them seen just once. The specimen comprised unsorted PBMCs, sampled 0.9 years before starting antiretroviral therapy. The receptors shown here come from a man in his forties with HIV. CDR3s include the opening cysteine and the closing phenylalanine or tryptophan. D genes are given only for firm matches. Part of the rows lack a size; the others show once, few, many or a class for expanded clones.

>.|TRBV7-9|.|TRBJ1-6
TGTGCCAGCAGCGGCGGCCTTCTAAGCTCCTATAATTCACCCCTCCACTTT
CASSGGLLSSYNSPLHF
>.|TRBV2|.|TRBJ1-4
TGTGCCACGGGGGGGGCCCCTGAAAAACTGTTTTTT
CATGGAPEKLFF
>.|TRBV27|TRBD1|TRBJ2-7
TGTGCCAGCAGTTTAGGGGACAGGGCCTACGAGCAGTACTTC
CASSLGDRAYEQYF
>few|TRBV6-5|.|TRBJ1-4
TGTGCCAGCAGTTATTCGGCGGGGAGTGAAAAACTGTTTTTT
CASSYSAGSEKLFF
>medium-sized|TRBV9|TRBD1|TRBJ2-1
TGTGCCAGCAGCGCAGGGGGATTGGGCACATATGAGCAGTTCTTC
CASSAGGLGTYEQFF
>.|TRBV19|.|TRBJ2-7
TGTGCCAGTAGAGGCGGCAGGGAGTGTTCCCTGTACGAGCAGTACTTC
CASRGGRECSLYEQYF
>.|TRBV5-1|.|TRBJ1-1
TGCGCCAGCAGCTTGGGGAGGCAAAACACTGAAGCTTTCTTT
CASSLGRQNTEAFF
>large|TRBV27|.|TRBJ1-5
TGTGCCAGCAGACTTTCGGGACCGAATCAGCCCCAGCATTTT
CASRLSGPNQPQHF
>.|TRBV27|.|TRBJ2-3
TGTGCCAGCAGTTTATCGAGGAACACAGATACGCAGTATTTT
CASSLSRNTDTQYF
>.|TRBV5-6|.|TRBJ2-7
TGTGCCAGCAGCTTGGCCCTGGTAACCTACGAGCAGTACTTC
CASSLALVTYEQYF
>.|TRBV28|.|TRBJ2-2
TGTGCCAGCCAGCGGCCCACCGGGGAGCTGTTTTTT
CASQRPTGELFF
>few|TRBV7-9|.|TRBJ1-2
TGTGCCAGCAGCTCAGTGACAGAGAGTGTCTATGGCTACACCTTC
CASSSVTESVYGYTF
>.|TRBV7-2|.|TRBJ2-7
TGTGCCAGCAGCTTAGTGGCAGGGGTCTCGTACGAGCAGTACTTC
CASSLVAGVSYEQYF
>.|TRBV4-1|.|TRBJ1-6
TGCGCCAGCAGCCCAGACTATAGCTCCTATAATTCACCCCTCCACTTT
CASSPDYSSYNSPLHF
>once|TRBV27|.|TRBJ1-1
TGTGCCAGCAGTCTAAGGGGGGCTGGATCTATCACTGAAGCTTTCTTT
CASSLRGAGSITEAFF
>.|TRBV5-1|TRBD1|TRBJ1-1
TGCGCCAGCAGCCTCCAGGGGGTAAACACTGAAGCTTTCTTT
CASSLQGVNTEAFF
>.|TRBV28|.|TRBJ2-1
TGTGCCAGCAGTTTTTCACCAAACTCCTACAATGAGCAGTTCTTC
CASSFSPNSYNEQFF
>.|TRBV2|TRBD2|TRBJ2-3
TGTGCCAGCAGGGGGAACCTGGGGACTAGCGGACGCACAGATACGCAGTATTTT
CASRGNLGTSGRTDTQYF
>.|TRBV10-1|TRBD2|TRBJ2-1
TGCGCCAGCAGTGGGGGTAGCGGGGGGCTACACAATGAGCAGTTCTTC
CASSGGSGGLHNEQFF
>once|TRBV29-1|.|TRBJ1-1
TGCAGCGCCGGACACCCGAACACTGAAGCTTTCTTT
CSAGHPNTEAFF
>.|TRBV6-5|.|TRBJ1-4
TGTGCCAGCAGTTACGGGGGGACTAATGAAAAACTGTTTTTT
CASSYGGTNEKLFF
>.|TRBV7-3|.|TRBJ2-3
TGTGCCAGCAGCTCCCCCCGGGACATCCCCTCCGATACGCAGTATTTT
CASSSPRDIPSDTQYF